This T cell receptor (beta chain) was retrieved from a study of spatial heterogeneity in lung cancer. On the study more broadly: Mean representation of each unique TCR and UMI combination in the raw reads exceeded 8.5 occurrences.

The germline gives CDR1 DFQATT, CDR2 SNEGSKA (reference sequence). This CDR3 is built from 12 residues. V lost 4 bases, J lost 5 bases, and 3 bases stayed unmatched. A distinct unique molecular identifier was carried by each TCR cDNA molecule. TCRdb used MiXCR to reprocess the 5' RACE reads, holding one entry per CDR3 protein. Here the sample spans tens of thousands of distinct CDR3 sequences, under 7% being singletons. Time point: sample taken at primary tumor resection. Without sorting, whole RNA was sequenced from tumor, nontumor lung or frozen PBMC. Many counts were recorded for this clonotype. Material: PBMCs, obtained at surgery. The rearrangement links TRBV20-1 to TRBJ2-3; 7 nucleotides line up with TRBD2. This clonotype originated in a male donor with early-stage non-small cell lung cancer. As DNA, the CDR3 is TGCAGTGCTACGTGGGAGGGAGATACGCAGTATTTT. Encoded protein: CSATWEGDTQYF.